This TCR beta chain was identified in a study of OX40 agonist ivuxolimab in advanced cancers. Study background: Across the patients, intravenous ivuxolimab was delivered every 2 weeks at 0.01 to 10 mg/kg. Subjects had a mean age of around 60 years, with a range of 23 to 79; around 83% were male.

The assay was immunoSEQ multiplex PCR, and TCRdb's table has in-frame clones only and misses some. The table shows about 5,100 clones, with roughly two thirds occurring only once. Germline CDR1 MDHEN, CDR2 SYDVKM. The CDR3 has 14 residues. With 4 bases removed from V and 3 bases from J, the gap between germline ends came to 13 bases. The clonotype originates from an adult with an advanced solid tumor such as melanoma, head and neck, liver or kidney cancer. The chain joins TRBV28 to TRBJ2-7; unclear D gene. This specimen consisted of CD4+ or CD8+ T cells sorted from blood, obtained in a trial of the OX40 agonist ivuxolimab. Here the CDR3 DNA reads TGTGCCAGCAGTTCCCAACCCCTAAACTACGAGCAGTACTTC. Encoded protein: CASSSQPLNYEQYF. Full variable domain (outside the CDR3, taken from reference TRBV28 and TRBJ2-7): DVKVTQSSRYLVKRTGEKVFLECVQDMDHENMFWYRQDPGLGLRLIYFSYDVKMKEKGDIPEGYSVSREKKERFSLILESASTNQTSMYLCASSSQPLNYEQYFGPGTRLTVT.